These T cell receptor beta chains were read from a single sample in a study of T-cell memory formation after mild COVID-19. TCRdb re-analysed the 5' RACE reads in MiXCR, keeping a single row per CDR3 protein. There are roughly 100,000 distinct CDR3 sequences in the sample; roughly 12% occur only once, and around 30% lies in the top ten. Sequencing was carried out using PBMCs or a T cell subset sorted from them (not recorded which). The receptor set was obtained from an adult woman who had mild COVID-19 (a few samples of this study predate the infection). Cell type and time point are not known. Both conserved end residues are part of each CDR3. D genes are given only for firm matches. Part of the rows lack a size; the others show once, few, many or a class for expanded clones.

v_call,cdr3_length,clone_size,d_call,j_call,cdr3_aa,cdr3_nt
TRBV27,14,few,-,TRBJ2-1,CASRGTFPYNEQFF,TGTGCCAGCAGAGGGACTTTCCCTTACAATGAGCAGTTCTTC
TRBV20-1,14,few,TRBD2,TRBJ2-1,CSASGLAPYNEQFF,TGCAGTGCTTCTGGACTAGCTCCTTACAATGAGCAGTTCTTC
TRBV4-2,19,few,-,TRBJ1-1,CASSQGPLGPENMNTEAFF,TGTGCCAGCAGCCAAGGCCCATTGGGGCCGGAAAACATGAACACTGAAGCTTTCTTT
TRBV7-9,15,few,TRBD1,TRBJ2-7,CASSLGQGTTYEQYF,TGTGCCAGCAGCTTAGGACAGGGGACCACCTACGAGCAGTACTTC
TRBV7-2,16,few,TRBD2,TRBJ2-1,CASSLGGREEDNEQFF,TGTGCCAGCAGCTTGGGAGGGCGGGAGGAGGATAATGAGCAGTTCTTC
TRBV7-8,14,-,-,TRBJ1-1,CASSLDTVYAEAFF,TGTGCCAGCAGCTTAGATACGGTCTACGCTGAAGCTTTCTTT
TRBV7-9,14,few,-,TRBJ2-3,CASSLADRADTQYF,TGTGCCAGCAGCTTAGCTGATAGGGCAGATACGCAGTATTTT
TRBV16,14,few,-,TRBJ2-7,CASSDSEGGYEQYF,TGTGCCAGCAGTGATTCTGAAGGGGGCTACGAGCAGTACTTC
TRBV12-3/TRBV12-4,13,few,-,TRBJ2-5,CASSLVGQETQYF,TGTGCCAGCAGCCTAGTTGGGCAAGAGACCCAGTACTTC
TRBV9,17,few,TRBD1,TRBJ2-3,CASSVGQDRNYPDTQYF,TGTGCCAGCAGCGTAGGGCAGGACAGGAACTACCCAGATACGCAGTATTTT
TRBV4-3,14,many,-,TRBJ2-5,CASSQDSGAETQYF,TGCGCCAGCAGCCAAGATTCGGGAGCAGAGACCCAGTACTTC
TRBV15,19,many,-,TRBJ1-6,CATSSDSGTLARWNSPLHF,TGTGCCACCAGCAGCGATTCCGGGACGTTAGCTCGATGGAATTCACCCCTCCACTTT
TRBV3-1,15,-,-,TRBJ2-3,CASSQDPGGLDTQYF,TGTGCCAGCAGCCAAGATCCGGGGGGCCTCGATACGCAGTATTTT
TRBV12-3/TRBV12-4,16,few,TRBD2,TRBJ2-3,CASRPGTSGGKDTQYF,TGTGCCAGCAGACCCGGGACTAGCGGGGGGAAGGATACGCAGTATTTT
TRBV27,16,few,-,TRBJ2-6,CASSLSEASGANVLTF,TGTGCCAGCAGTTTATCGGAAGCCTCTGGGGCCAACGTCCTGACTTTC
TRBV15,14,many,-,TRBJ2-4,CATSKGDSKNIQYF,TGTGCCACCAGCAAAGGAGATTCCAAAAACATTCAGTACTTC
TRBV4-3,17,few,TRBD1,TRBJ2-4,CASSQDIGTGAKNIQYF,TGCGCCAGCAGCCAAGATATCGGGACAGGAGCCAAAAACATTCAGTACTTC
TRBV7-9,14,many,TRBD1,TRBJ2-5,CASSSTGAQETQYF,TGTGCCAGCAGCTCGACAGGGGCCCAAGAGACCCAGTACTTC
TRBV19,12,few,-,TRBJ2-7,CASSNFGYEQYF,TGTGCCAGTAGCAACTTCGGATACGAGCAGTACTTC
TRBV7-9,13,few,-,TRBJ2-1,CASSLAGDNEQFF,TGTGCCAGCAGCTTAGCAGGCGACAATGAGCAGTTCTTC
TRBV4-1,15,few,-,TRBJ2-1,CASSQEGYGYNEQFF,TGCGCCAGCAGCCAAGAAGGTTATGGGTACAATGAGCAGTTCTTC
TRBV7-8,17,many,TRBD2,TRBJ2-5,CASSSRLAGMTVETQYF,TGTGCCAGCAGCTCTCGACTAGCGGGGATGACTGTAGAGACCCAGTACTTC
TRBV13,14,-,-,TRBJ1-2,CASPGQQINYGYTF,TGTGCCAGTCCAGGACAGCAAATTAACTATGGCTACACCTTC
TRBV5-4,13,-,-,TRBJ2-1,CASSLVLDNEQFF,TGTGCCAGCAGCTTGGTACTGGACAATGAGCAGTTCTTC
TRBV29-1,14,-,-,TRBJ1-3,CSVGVRGFGNTIYF,TGCAGCGTTGGGGTCCGGGGGTTTGGAAACACCATATATTTT
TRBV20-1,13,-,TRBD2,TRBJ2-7,CSAGGRSSYEQYF,TGCAGTGCCGGGGGGAGGAGCTCCTACGAGCAGTACTTC
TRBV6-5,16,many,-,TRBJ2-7,CASTPSQGGWAYEQYF,TGTGCCAGCACCCCCTCCCAAGGTGGATGGGCTTACGAGCAGTACTTC
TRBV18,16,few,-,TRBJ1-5,CASSPGTGMGNQPQHF,TGTGCCAGCTCACCAGGAACTGGGATGGGCAATCAGCCCCAGCATTTT